This T cell receptor beta chain originates from a study of response to subunit inactivated influenza vaccine. TCRdb redid the calling of the RT-PCR reads with MiXCR, one entry per CDR3 protein. Of hundreds of thousands of distinct CDR3 sequences listed, 15% to 20% were seen once; the top ten hold roughly 3.1%. Study results and caveats: Researchers suggested that each seasonal influenza vaccination recruits few new T cells.

This clonotype was picked up a small number of times. Its antigen is not known. CDR1 DFQATT and CDR2 SNEGSKA come from the germline V gene (reference sequence). V was trimmed by 0 bases and J by 9 bases, leaving 15 bases between them. The CDR3 is 15 amino acids. The source material was CD4+ T cells sorted from PBMCs, sampled less than 25 months after vaccination. The chain couples TRBV20-1 to TRBJ1-6, with D perhaps TRBD1 (6 bases). This clonotype was sampled from a man between 50 and 69 years old who received an inactivated influenza vaccine. The chain's CDR3 is CSARDLSRGSSPLHF. The CDR3 nucleotides are TGCAGTGCTAGAGATCTCAGCAGGGGTTCTTCACCCCTCCACTTT.